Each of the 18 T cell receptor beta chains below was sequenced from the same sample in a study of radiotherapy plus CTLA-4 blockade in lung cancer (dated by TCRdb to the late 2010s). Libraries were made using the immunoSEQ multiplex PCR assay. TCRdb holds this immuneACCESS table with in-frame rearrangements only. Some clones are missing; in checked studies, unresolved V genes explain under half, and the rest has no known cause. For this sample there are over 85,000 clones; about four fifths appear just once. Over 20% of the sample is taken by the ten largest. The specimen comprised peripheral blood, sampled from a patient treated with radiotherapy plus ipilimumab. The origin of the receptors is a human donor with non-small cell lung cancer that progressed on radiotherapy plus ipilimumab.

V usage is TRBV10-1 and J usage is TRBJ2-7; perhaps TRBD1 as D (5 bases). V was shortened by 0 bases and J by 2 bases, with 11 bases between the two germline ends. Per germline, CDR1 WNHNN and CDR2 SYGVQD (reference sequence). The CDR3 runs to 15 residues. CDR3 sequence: CASSESKGPAYEQYV. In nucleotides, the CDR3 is TGCGCCAGCAGTGAGTCGAAGGGGCCGGCCTACGAGCAGTACGTC.

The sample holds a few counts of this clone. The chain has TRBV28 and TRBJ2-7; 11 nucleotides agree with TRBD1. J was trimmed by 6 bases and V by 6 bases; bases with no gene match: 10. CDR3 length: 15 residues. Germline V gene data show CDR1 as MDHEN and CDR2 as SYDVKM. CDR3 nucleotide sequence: TGTGCCAGCAGAACAACCGGGACAGGGGGGTTCGAGCAGTACTTC. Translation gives CASRTTGTGGFEQYF.

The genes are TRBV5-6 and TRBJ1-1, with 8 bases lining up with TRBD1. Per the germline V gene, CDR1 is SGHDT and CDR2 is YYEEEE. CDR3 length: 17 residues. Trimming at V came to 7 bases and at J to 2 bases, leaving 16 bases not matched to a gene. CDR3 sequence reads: CASASSRQGTENTEAFF. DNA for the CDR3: TGTGCCAGCGCAAGTAGTCGACAGGGGACGGAAAACACTGAAGCTTTCTTT.

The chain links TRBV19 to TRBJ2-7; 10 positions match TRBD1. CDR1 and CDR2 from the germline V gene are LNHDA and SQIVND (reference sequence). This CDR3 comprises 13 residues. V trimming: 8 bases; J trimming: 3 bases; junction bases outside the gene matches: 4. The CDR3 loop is CASRTGGGYEQYF. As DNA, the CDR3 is TGTGCCAGTCGGACAGGGGGAGGCTACGAGCAGTACTTC.

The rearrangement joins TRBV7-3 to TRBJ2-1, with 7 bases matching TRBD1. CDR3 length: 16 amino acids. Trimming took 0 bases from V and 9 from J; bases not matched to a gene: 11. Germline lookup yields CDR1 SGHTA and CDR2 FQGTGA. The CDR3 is CASSLTRQGRQGEQFF. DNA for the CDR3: TGTGCCAGCAGCTTAACGAGACAGGGACGTCAGGGTGAGCAGTTCTTC.

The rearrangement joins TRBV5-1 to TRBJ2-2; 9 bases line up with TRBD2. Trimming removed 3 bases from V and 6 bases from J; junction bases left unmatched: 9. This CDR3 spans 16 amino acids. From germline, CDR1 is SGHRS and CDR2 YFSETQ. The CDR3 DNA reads TGCGCCAGCAGCTCCCTAGCGGGAATTCCCTCCGGGGAGCTGTTTTTT. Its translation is CASSSLAGIPSGELFF.

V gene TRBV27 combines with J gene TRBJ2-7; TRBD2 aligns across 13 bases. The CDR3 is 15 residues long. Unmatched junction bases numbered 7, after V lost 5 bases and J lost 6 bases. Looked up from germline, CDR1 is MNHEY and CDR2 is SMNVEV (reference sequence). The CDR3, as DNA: TGTGCCAGCAGTAACCTCGGACTAGCGGGAGTCGAGCAGTACTTC. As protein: CASSNLGLAGVEQYF.

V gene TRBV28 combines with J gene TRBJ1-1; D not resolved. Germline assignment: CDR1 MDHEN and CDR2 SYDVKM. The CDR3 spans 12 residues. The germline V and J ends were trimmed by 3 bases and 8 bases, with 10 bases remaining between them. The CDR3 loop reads CASSLVLAEAFF. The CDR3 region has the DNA TGTGCCAGCAGTTTGGTTCTCGCGGAAGCTTTCTTT.

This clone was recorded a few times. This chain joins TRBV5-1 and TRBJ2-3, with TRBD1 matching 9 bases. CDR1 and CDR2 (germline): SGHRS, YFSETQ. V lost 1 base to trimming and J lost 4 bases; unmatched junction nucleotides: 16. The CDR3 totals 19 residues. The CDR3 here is CASSLFLRTGDKAADTQYF. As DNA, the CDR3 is TGCGCCAGCAGCTTGTTTTTGAGGACAGGGGACAAGGCTGCAGATACGCAGTATTTT.

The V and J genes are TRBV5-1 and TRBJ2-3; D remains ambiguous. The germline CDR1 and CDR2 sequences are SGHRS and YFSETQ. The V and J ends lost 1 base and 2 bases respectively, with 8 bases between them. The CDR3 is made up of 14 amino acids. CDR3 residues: CASSLNDNTDTQYF. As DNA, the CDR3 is TGCGCCAGCAGCTTGAACGACAACACAGATACGCAGTATTTT.

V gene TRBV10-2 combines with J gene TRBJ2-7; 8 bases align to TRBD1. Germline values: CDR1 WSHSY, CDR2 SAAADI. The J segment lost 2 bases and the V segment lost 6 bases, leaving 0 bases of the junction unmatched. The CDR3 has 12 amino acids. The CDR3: CASRQGAYEQYF. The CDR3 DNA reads TGCGCCAGCAGACAGGGGGCCTACGAGCAGTACTTC.

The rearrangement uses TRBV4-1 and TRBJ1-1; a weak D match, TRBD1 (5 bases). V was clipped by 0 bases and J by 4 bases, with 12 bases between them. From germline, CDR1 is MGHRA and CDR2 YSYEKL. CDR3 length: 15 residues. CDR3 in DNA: TGCGCCAGCAGCCAAGATCTGGGGGGAAGCACTGAAGCTTTCTTT. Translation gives CASSQDLGGSTEAFF.

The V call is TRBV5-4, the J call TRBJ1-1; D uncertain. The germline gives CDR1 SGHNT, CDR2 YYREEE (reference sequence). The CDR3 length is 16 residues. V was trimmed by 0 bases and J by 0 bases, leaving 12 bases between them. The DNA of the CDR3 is TGTGCCAGCAGCTTGGAGGCCCCGAACATGAACACTGAAGCTTTCTTT. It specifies CASSLEAPNMNTEAFF.

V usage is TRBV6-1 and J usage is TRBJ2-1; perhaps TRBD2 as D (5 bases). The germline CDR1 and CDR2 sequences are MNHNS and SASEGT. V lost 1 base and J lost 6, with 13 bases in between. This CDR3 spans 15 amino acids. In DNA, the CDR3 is TGTGCCAGCAGTGAAGAGGATCTAGCCCCCAATGAGCAGTTCTTC. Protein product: CASSEEDLAPNEQFF.

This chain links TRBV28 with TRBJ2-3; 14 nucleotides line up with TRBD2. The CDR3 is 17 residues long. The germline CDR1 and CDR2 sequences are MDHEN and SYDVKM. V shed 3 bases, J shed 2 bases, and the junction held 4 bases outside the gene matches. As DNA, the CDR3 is TGTGCCAGCAGTTTGTCGGGACTAGCGGGAGACACAGATACGCAGTATTTT. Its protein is CASSLSGLAGDTDTQYF.

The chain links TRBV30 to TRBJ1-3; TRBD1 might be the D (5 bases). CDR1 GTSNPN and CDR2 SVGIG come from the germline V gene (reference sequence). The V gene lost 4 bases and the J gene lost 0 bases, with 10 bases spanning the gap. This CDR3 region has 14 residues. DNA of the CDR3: TGTGCCTGGACCGGGACCTACTCTGGAAACACCATATATTTT. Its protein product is CAWTGTYSGNTIYF.

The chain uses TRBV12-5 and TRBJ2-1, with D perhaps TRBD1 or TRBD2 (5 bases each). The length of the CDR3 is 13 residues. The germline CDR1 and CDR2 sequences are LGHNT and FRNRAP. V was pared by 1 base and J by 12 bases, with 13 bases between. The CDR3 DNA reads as TGTGCTAGTGGTTTGGAGCCGGGACGGCGGCAGTTCTTC. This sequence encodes CASGLEPGRRQFF.

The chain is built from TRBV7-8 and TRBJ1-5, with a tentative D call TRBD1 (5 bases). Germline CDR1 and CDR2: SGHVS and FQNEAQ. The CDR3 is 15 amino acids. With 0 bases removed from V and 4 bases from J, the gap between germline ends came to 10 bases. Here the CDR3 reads CASSLAVGENQPQHF. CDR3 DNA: TGTGCCAGCAGCTTAGCGGTGGGGGAGAATCAGCCCCAGCATTTT.